These T cell receptor beta chains were read from a single sample in a study of T cell repertoires in cytomegalovirus infection. TCRdb called the reads again in MiXCR, with one record for every CDR3 protein. The sample has about 260,000 distinct CDR3 sequences; roughly 15% are singletons. Sequences were obtained from PBMCs. These receptors all come from a human donor in good health (CMV status not recorded). Some clones in this sample may be carry-over from other donors' samples. Both conserved end residues are part of each CDR3. D genes are given only for firm matches. Some rows mark clone size as missing; the rest say once, few, many or name a class of expanded clone.

D gene	V gene	clone size	J gene	CDR3 DNA	CDR3 protein
NA	TRBV19	few	TRBJ1-5	TGTGCCAGTAACGGCAGGGAGACTCGGCAGCCCCAGCATTTT	CASNGRETRQPQHF
NA	TRBV19	NA	TRBJ1-1	TGTGCCAGTAGTATAGATATGGGCACTGAAGCTTTCTTT	CASSIDMGTEAFF
NA	TRBV7-2	many	TRBJ2-1	TGTGCCAGCAGCTTAGAGAGGAGGGCCGCAAATGAGCAGTTCTTC	CASSLERRAANEQFF
NA	TRBV27	many	TRBJ2-1	TGTGCCAGCAGCCAGGCCGGGACACACAGGGAGCAGTTCTTC	CASSQAGTHREQFF
NA	TRBV7-2	many	TRBJ1-2	TGTGCCAGCAGCTTCGGGACGGACTATGGCTACACCTTC	CASSFGTDYGYTF
NA	TRBV6-6	many	TRBJ2-7	TGTGCCAGCAGTTACTCGATCTGGAACGAGCAGTACTTC	CASSYSIWNEQYF
NA	TRBV29-1	NA	TRBJ2-5	TGCAGCGTTGAAGGGACAGCTGGGATGACCCAGTACTTC	CSVEGTAGMTQYF
TRBD1	TRBV6-5	few	TRBJ1-1	TGTGCCAGCAGACGACAGGGGGCAGACACTGAAGCTTTCTTT	CASRRQGADTEAFF
NA	TRBV29-1	many	TRBJ2-7	TGCAGCGTTCGAAATACCTACGAGCAGTACTTC	CSVRNTYEQYF
NA	TRBV28	many	TRBJ2-7	TGTGCCAGCAGCCCCGTAATAGCGGCCCTCAGGGCCGAGCAGTACTTC	CASSPVIAALRAEQYF
NA	TRBV6-4	few	TRBJ1-6	TGTGCCAGCAGTGACAGTGATAATTCACCCCTCCACTTT	CASSDSDNSPLHF
NA	TRBV28	many	TRBJ2-6	TGTGCCAGCGTAAACGGTAGAGCAGGCTCTGGGGCCAACGTCCTGACTTTC	CASVNGRAGSGANVLTF
TRBD2	TRBV5-4	NA	TRBJ2-3	TGTGCCAGCAGCCAGCCTGCCCTCGGGACTAGCAGCGATACGCAGTATTTT	CASSQPALGTSSDTQYF
NA	TRBV7-2	many	TRBJ2-3	TGTGCCAGCAGCCGCACGGGACGGGCAAACACAGATACGCAGTATTTT	CASSRTGRANTDTQYF